The entry below describes one T cell receptor (beta chain). Which antigen it targets is not known. Base qualities are not recorded, but no much larger clone differs from it by a single base. Different DNA sequences within this sample yield the same CDR3. This entry belongs to a study of blood T cell repertoires in COVID-19 (dated by TCRdb to the early 2020s). Study-level background: Samples covering the acute and convalescent phases of COVID-19 were provided by collaborators in the United States, Italy and Spain. The prospective study material was composed of cDNA or gDNA derived from T cells, B-cell-depleted T cells, or PBMCs. Subjects who had been exposed to COVID-19, were actively infected with it, or had recovered from it provided the deeply sampled blood TCRbeta repertoires that made up the dataset. The repertoires were released in a freely available public database intended as a resource for research on the immune response to SARS-CoV-2. Samples came from the ongoing ImmuneRACE study (first 160 participants) plus 1,254 subjects from 6 global collaborators. Sample metadata almost always included a de-identified subject ID, COVID-19 status, age in years and sex. Where HLA class I and class II types were available, the types were taken from metadata supplied by the sample provider, not from assay-based typing.

TCRbeta CDR3 regions were amplified from genomic DNA by means of the immunoSEQ Assay, a bias-controlled multiplex PCR. For the original study's pipeline: The number of nucleated cells in each sample was estimated from the amplification of reference gene primers within the assay. To quantify the absolute abundance of each unique TCRbeta CDR3 rearrangement, sequence reads were collapsed and filtered. Productive Simpson clonality was computed per sample as the square root of Simpson's diversity index over productive rearrangements. TCRdb holds this immuneACCESS table with in-frame rearrangements only. Some clones are missing; in checked studies, unresolved V genes explain under half, and the rest has no known cause. The DNA was the basis for D and trimming; V, J and clone size are from that table. Recorded for this sample are 250,000 to 300,000 clones; approximately 90% of them occurred a single time. Around 3.6% of the sample is taken by the ten largest.

The collaborating institutions used their own protocols to collect whole blood in K2EDTA tubes. For TCRbeta analysis, collaborator samples were shipped as frozen whole blood, as isolated PBMCs, or as DNA extracted from either sample type. Findings and caveats that apply to the study as a whole: How much clinical and demographic metadata was included differed by source and by participant, and the metadata was provided uncurated.

V is reduced by 2 bases and J by 1 base, leaving a spacing of 9 bases between them. From the germline V gene, CDR1 is SGHRS and CDR2 is YFSETQ. Taken from cysteine to phenylalanine, the CDR3 has 14 residues. Only the CDR3 part of the read is kept: 42 bases, read in frame from the first base. This TCR was recovered from a man in his late teens or twenties with active or convalescent COVID-19. The sequence links TRBV5-1 to TRBJ2-5; TRBD1 is a possible D gene, resting on 6 matching bases. Sequenced sample: peripheral blood. This receptor carries the CDR3 CASSLGRGQETQYF. At the DNA level, the sequence is TGCGCCAGCAGCTTAGGCAGGGGCCAAGAGACCCAGTACTTC.